This entry lists 29 T cell receptor beta chains sequenced from one sample in a study of T-cell reconstitution after alpha-beta-depleted transplantation in children. The library targeted TCRbeta and was prepared with unique molecular identifiers. A single record per CDR3 protein comes from TCRdb applying MiXCR to the PCR reads. The table shows around 450,000 distinct CDR3 sequences, with approximately 41% occurring only once. The specimen was PBMCs, collected before TCRalphabeta/CD19-depleted stem cell transplant. The receptors were sampled from a girl aged 2 to 10 with aplastic anemia, due to receive a stem cell transplant.

V usage is TRBV28 and J usage is TRBJ2-1, with 8 bases aligning to TRBD2. CDR3 length: 15 amino acids. Germline CDR1 is MDHEN and CDR2 is SYDVKM. V lost 6 bases and J lost 7; bases outside the gene matches: 11. The CDR3 spells CASSPRGGRKNEQFF. As DNA, the CDR3 is TGTGCCAGCAGCCCCCGGGGGGGGCGCAAGAATGAGCAGTTCTTC.

This clonotype was seen at least ten times. The chain couples TRBV2 to TRBJ1-2; no firm D call. From germline, CDR1 is SNHLY and CDR2 FYNNEI. V lost 11 bases, J lost 3 bases, and 16 bases lay in between. The CDR3 consists of 13 residues. The CDR3 here is CAVLRREDYGYTF. CDR3 nucleotides: TGTGCCGTCCTTCGTAGGGAGGACTATGGCTACACCTTC.

The rearrangement uses TRBV28 and TRBJ1-5; 7 nucleotides match TRBD1. CDR3 length: 16 amino acids. CDR1 MDHEN and CDR2 SYDVKM come from the germline V gene. The junction had 8 bases not matched to a gene; V was cut back by 5 bases and J by 1 base. The CDR3 is CASSQPTGKSNQPQHF. For the CDR3, the DNA is TGTGCCAGCAGTCAACCGACAGGGAAAAGCAATCAGCCCCAGCATTTT.

This chain joins TRBV20-1 and TRBJ1-6; D remains unclear. This CDR3 has 12 residues. Deletions cut 2 bases from V and 11 bases from J, with 10 bases between. Germline-derived CDR1 and CDR2 are DFQATT and SNEGSKA (reference sequence). Here the CDR3 reads CSARSPYAPLHF. The CDR3 DNA reads as TGCAGTGCTAGATCCCCTTATGCACCCCTCCACTTT.

The chain has TRBV12-3 or TRBV12-4 and TRBJ1-1, with D unclear. CDR3 size: 13 residues. V gave up 9 bases and J gave up 0 bases, with 11 bases separating them. CDR3 amino acids: CASSGQLNTEAFF. DNA for the CDR3: TGTGCCAGTTCAGGCCAGCTGAACACTGAAGCTTTCTTT.

The rearrangement uses TRBV12-3 or TRBV12-4 and TRBJ1-4; D is uncertain. CDR3 size: 13 residues. Trimming left V 6 bases short and J 11 bases short, with 16 bases between. This chain's CDR3 is CASSLKYGDKLFF. DNA of the CDR3: TGTGCCAGCAGCCTAAAGTATGGAGATAAACTGTTTTTT.

This clonotype was counted between two and nine times. V gene TRBV20-1 combines with J gene TRBJ1-5; TRBD1 might be the D (6 bases). CDR3 length: 17 residues. The germline V and J ends were trimmed by 5 bases and 3 bases, with 23 bases remaining between them. The germline CDR1 and CDR2 sequences are DFQATT and SNEGSKA (reference sequence). The chain's CDR3 is CSASKHRDGAFNQPQHF. The CDR3 DNA reads as TGCAGTGCTTCGAAACACAGGGATGGGGCGTTCAATCAGCCCCAGCATTTT.

This clonotype was detected only once. This chain links TRBV20-1 with TRBJ2-7; a possible D gene is TRBD2 (6 bases). V lost 3 bases to trimming and J lost 5 bases, with 14 bases between them. This CDR3 contains 13 residues. Germline CDR1 reads DFQATT; CDR2 reads SNEGSKA (reference sequence). Written as DNA, the CDR3 is TGCAGTGCTAGGGCGGCCTGGGAGGACGAGCAGTACTTC. Its translation: CSARAAWEDEQYF.

The chain has TRBV4-1 and TRBJ2-1; 14 bases align to TRBD2. V shed 0 bases, J shed 10 bases, and the junction held 8 bases outside the gene matches. The CDR3 runs to 17 residues. Germline CDR1 is MGHRA and CDR2 is YSYEKL. DNA of the CDR3: TGCGCCAGCAGCCAAGATTTGGGACTAGCGGGAGTCAAGGAGCAGTTCTTC. Amino acid sequence: CASSQDLGLAGVKEQFF.

This clonotype was seen many times. The chain couples TRBV2 to TRBJ2-5, with 8 bases that match TRBD2. V was pared by 6 bases and J by 5 bases, with 11 bases of the junction left unmatched. The CDR3 totals 15 residues. CDR1 is SNHLY, CDR2 FYNNEI, per germline. The CDR3 region is CASRNGLARTETQYF. DNA of the CDR3: TGTGCCAGCAGGAACGGACTAGCCCGAACGGAGACCCAGTACTTC.

The genes are TRBV20-1 and TRBJ2-7; 13 bases align to TRBD2. The CDR3 loop spans 16 amino acids. V was pared by 5 bases and J by 3 bases, with 10 bases of the junction left unmatched. Looked up from germline, CDR1 is DFQATT and CDR2 is SNEGSKA (reference sequence). The CDR3 sequence is CSAPGTSGTSHYEQYF. In nucleotides, the CDR3 is TGCAGTGCTCCAGGGACTAGCGGGACCTCTCACTACGAGCAGTACTTC.

On this clonotype itself: One junction end does not reproduce the germline sequence, and a read error may be involved. The rearrangement links TRBV20-1 to TRBJ1-2, with 8 bases identical to TRBD1. Germline CDR1 DFQATT, CDR2 SNEGSKA (reference sequence). The CDR3 runs 13 residues. Written as DNA, the CDR3 is TGCAGTGCTAGGGACAGGGTTAACCATGGCGACACCTTC. Translation gives CSARDRVNHGDTF.

The V and J genes are TRBV7-2 and TRBJ2-1; D is perhaps TRBD2 (6 bases). The V gene lost 1 base and the J gene lost 6 bases, with 10 bases spanning the gap. The CDR3 extends over 14 amino acids. Per germline, CDR1 SGHTA and CDR2 FQGNSA. CDR3 protein: CASSLGGNSNEQFF. In DNA form, the CDR3 reads TGTGCCAGCAGCTTAGGCGGGAACTCCAATGAGCAGTTCTTC.

Written as DNA, the CDR3 is TGTGCCAGCAGCTTAGGGGGGGGTCCCGAGCAGTACTTC. Translating gives CASSLGGGPEQYF. The chain joins TRBV7-2 to TRBJ2-7; TRBD2 matches at 7 bases. The V segment lost 1 base and the J segment 6 bases; nucleotides outside the gene matches: 3. The CDR3 is made up of 13 amino acids. The germline CDR1 and CDR2 sequences are SGHTA and FQGNSA. The full variable domain, completed using reference TRBV7-2 and TRBJ2-7, is GAGVSQSPSNKVTEKGKDVELRCDPISGHTALYWYRQSLGQGLEFLIYFQGNSAPDKSGLPSDRFSAERTGGSVSTLTIQRTQQEDSAVYLCASSLGGGPEQYFGPGTRLTVT.

Concerning this clonotype: A much larger clone lies a single base off, so this may be a read error. The chain recombines TRBV28 with TRBJ2-2, with TRBD2 matching over 10 bases. V lost 6 bases to trimming and J lost 0 bases; unmatched junction nucleotides: 10. This CDR3 is 18 amino acids long. Germline CDR1 is MDHEN and CDR2 is SYDVKM. In DNA, the CDR3 is TGTGCCAGCAGATGGACTAGCGGAACCTTTACGAACACCGGGGAGCTGTTTTTT. Translation gives CASRWTSGTFTNTGELFF.

This clonotype was detected ten times or more. The V call is TRBV10-3, the J call TRBJ2-5; D is perhaps TRBD2 (6 bases). The V and J ends lost 4 bases and 2 bases respectively, with 11 bases between them. Looked up from germline, CDR1 is ENHRY and CDR2 is SYGVKD. This CDR3 spans 14 amino acids. The CDR3 nucleotides read TGTGCCATCAGTGGGAGGGCAGGGCAAGAGACCCAGTACTTC. Its protein product is CAISGRAGQETQYF.

The CDR3 is CASSYSIGAPYEQYF. CDR3 bases: TGTGCCAGCAGTTACTCGATAGGGGCTCCCTACGAGCAGTACTTC. The genes are TRBV6-5 and TRBJ2-7; possibly TRBD1 for D (5 bases). The CDR3 runs 15 residues. Trimming cost V 0 bases and J 2 bases, with 11 bases left between them. The germline CDR1 and CDR2 sequences are MNHEY and SVGAGI.

Note on this clonotype: This may come from a read error, since a much larger clone is one base off. This chain connects TRBV28 to TRBJ1-1; D remains unclear. Between the trimmed V and J ends, which lost 6 bases and 5 bases, there was a span of 7 bases. The CDR3 loop spans 11 amino acids. Germline loops: CDR1 MDHEN, CDR2 SYDVKM. Written as DNA, the CDR3 is TGTGCCAGCAGAAGCGGAACTGAAGCTTTCTTT. Translation gives CASRSGTEAFF.

This clonotype has at least ten counts. The V gene is TRBV6-5, the J gene TRBJ2-7; TRBD1 matches 9 bases. The CDR3 is 16 amino acids. The V gene end was trimmed by 2 bases and the J gene end by 0 bases; junction bases not matched to a gene: 5. Germline assignment: CDR1 MNHEY and CDR2 SVGAGI. The CDR3 DNA sequence: TGTGCCAGCAGTTACACGGGACAGGGACACTCCTACGAGCAGTACTTC. Amino acids: CASSYTGQGHSYEQYF.

CDR3 amino acids: CAMADRDGPYEQYF. CDR3 DNA sequence: TGTGCCATGGCGGACAGGGATGGGCCCTACGAGCAGTACTTC. This sequence joins TRBV18 and TRBJ2-7; 8 positions match TRBD1. Unmatched junction bases numbered 10, after V lost 10 bases and J lost 2 bases. The V gene's germline CDR1 is KGHSH and CDR2 LQKENI. The CDR3 spans 14 residues.

This chain links TRBV7-6 with TRBJ2-7; 9 bases are a match to TRBD2. The V segment lost 5 bases and the J segment 5 bases; nucleotides outside the gene matches: 13. The germline V gene encodes CDR1 SGHVS and CDR2 FNYEAQ. This CDR3 is 16 amino acids long. CDR3 region: CASSPNLAGGPNEQYF. The CDR3 bases are TGTGCCAGCAGCCCTAATCTGGCGGGAGGGCCAAACGAGCAGTACTTC.

This clonotype appeared a few times. The chain recombines TRBV7-9 with TRBJ2-3, with D unclear. The germline CDR1 and CDR2 sequences are SEHNR and FQNEAQ (reference sequence). The CDR3 spans 12 residues. V lost 5 bases and J lost 4, with 7 bases in between. The CDR3 nucleotides read TGTGCCAGCAGCCGAGACGCAGATACGCAGTATTTT. The encoded protein is CASSRDADTQYF. The complete variable domain, with remaining parts taken from reference TRBV7-9 and TRBJ2-3, reads DTGVSQNPRHKITKRGQNVTFRCDPISEHNRLYWYRQTLGQGPEFLTYFQNEAQLEKSRLLSDRFSAERPKGSFSTLEIQRTEQGDSAMYLCASSRDADTQYFGPGTRLTVL.

The chain uses TRBV9 and TRBJ1-2, with D possibly TRBD1 on 6 matching bases. CDR1 SGDLS and CDR2 YYNGEE come from the germline V gene. CDR3 size: 14 residues. V lost 5 bases, J lost 6 bases, and 17 bases lay in between. The chain's CDR3 is CASREITGTDGYTF. Written as DNA, the CDR3 is TGTGCCAGCAGGGAAATTACAGGGACTGATGGCTACACCTTC.

The V call is TRBV5-1, the J call TRBJ2-5, with 12 positions matching TRBD2. The CDR3 consists of 16 residues. After removal of 4 bases from V and 5 bases from J, the junction contained 9 bases not matched to a gene. CDR1 and CDR2 (germline): SGHRS, YFSETQ. CDR3 sequence reads: CASSATSGRRDETQYF. As DNA, the CDR3 is TGCGCCAGCAGCGCCACTAGCGGGAGGCGAGATGAGACCCAGTACTTC.

The V gene is TRBV5-1, the J gene TRBJ1-6; possible D gene TRBD1, 6 bases. CDR1 and CDR2 from the germline V gene are SGHRS and YFSETQ. The CDR3 contains 14 residues. Trimming removed 2 bases at V and 8 bases at J, with 11 bases between. CDR3 sequence: CASSFQGTDSPLHF. CDR3 nucleotides: TGCGCCAGCAGCTTTCAGGGGACTGATTCACCCCTCCACTTT. Combining the CDR3 with reference TRBV5-1 and TRBJ1-6 gives the whole variable domain KAGVTQTPRYLIKTRGQQVTLSCSPISGHRSVSWYQQTPGQGLQFLFEYFSETQRNKGNFPGRFSGRQFSNSRSEMNVSTLELGDSALYLCASSFQGTDSPLHFGNGTRLTVT.

This clonotype was counted many times. The chain recombines TRBV7-2 with TRBJ2-5, with D perhaps TRBD2 (5 bases). Trimming pared 5 bases from V and 2 bases from J, leaving 15 bases between. The CDR3 has 15 residues. Germline V gives CDR1 SGHTA, CDR2 FQGNSA. DNA of the CDR3: TGTGCCAGCAGCAAAGGAGTAGCGACTCAAGAGACCCAGTACTTC. Amino acid sequence: CASSKGVATQETQYF.

The J gene is TRBJ2-7, the V gene TRBV5-1; 8 bases align to TRBD2. This CDR3 is built from 15 residues. Per the germline V gene, CDR1 is SGHRS and CDR2 is YFSETQ. Trimming took 0 bases from V and 5 from J; bases not matched to a gene: 7. The chain's CDR3 is CASSLDGRAVNEQYF. The CDR3 region has the DNA TGCGCCAGCAGCTTGGACGGGAGGGCCGTGAACGAGCAGTACTTC.

This clonotype was counted a single time. The J gene is TRBJ2-5, the V gene TRBV7-8; 9 bases agree with TRBD2. CDR1 and CDR2 (germline): SGHVS, FQNEAQ. This CDR3 has 17 amino acids. After removal of 5 bases from V and 4 bases from J, the junction contained 14 bases not matched to a gene. The CDR3 region is CASSQTGSGGPRETQYF. As DNA, the CDR3 is TGTGCCAGCAGCCAGACGGGGAGCGGGGGGCCTAGAGAGACCCAGTACTTC.

The chain links TRBV4-2 to TRBJ2-7; 9 nucleotides line up with TRBD2. This CDR3 contains 15 residues. J gave up 1 base and V 1 base, and 2 bases lay outside the gene matches. CDR1 and CDR2 (germline): LGHNA, YNFKEQ. CDR3 nucleotides: TGTGCCAGCAGCCAAGCGCGGGAGGGATCCTACGAGCAGTACTTC. Its protein is CASSQAREGSYEQYF.